This T cell receptor (beta chain) was obtained from a study of brain T cells in children with intractable seizures. The sequenced cases were selected for having the highest brain T cell transcript signatures. V lost 5 bases and J 7 bases, leaving 11 bases between the germline ends. The CDR3 length is 12 residues. The repertoire was sequenced with immunoSEQ multiplex PCR; TCRdb's copy has only in-frame clones and lacks some. Here the sample spans 78,000 or so clones, 90% to 95% being singletons. This clone was detected only once. This clonotype was obtained from a girl aged 2 to 9 with Rasmussen encephalitis and intractable seizures. V and J are TRBV12-3 or TRBV12-4 and TRBJ1-2; no clear D. Sequenced here: peripheral blood, sampled at surgery. CDR3 amino acids: CASSPGIGGYTF. The CDR3 DNA follows: TGTGCCAGCAGTCCCGGGATAGGTGGCTACACCTTC.